These 25 T cell receptor beta chains came from one sample sequenced in a study of control samples from healthy donors and cancer patients. Here immunoSEQ multiplex PCR was the method, and the copy in TCRdb shows in-frame clones only, minus some. The sample lists some 200,000 clones; around 94% were seen once. Sequencing was done on a sample of blood. Every receptor here comes from a man aged 50 to 59 in good health.

This chain joins TRBV27 and TRBJ1-1; 8 bases line up with TRBD1. V lost 6 bases and J lost 11; bases outside the gene matches: 17. Germline V gives CDR1 MNHEY, CDR2 SMNVEV (reference sequence). The CDR3 is 15 amino acids. The CDR3 is CASRAGTGEHPGAFF. CDR3 coding DNA: TGTGCCAGCAGAGCCGGGACAGGCGAACATCCCGGGGCTTTCTTT.

As concerns this clone: At one end the junction does not follow the germline gene, possibly because of a read error. V usage is TRBV19 and J usage is TRBJ2-5, with 10 bases aligning to TRBD1. Germline loops: CDR1 LNHDA, CDR2 SQIVND (reference sequence). The CDR3 is 16 amino acids. For the CDR3, the DNA is TGTGCCAGTAGTGTAGACAGGGGGCGAGGAACAGAGACCCAGTACTTC. Protein product: CASSVDRGRGTETQYF.

The chain couples TRBV9 to TRBJ2-5, with 10 bases lining up with TRBD2. This CDR3 spans 16 amino acids. Germline V gene lookup returns CDR1 SGDLS and CDR2 YYNGEE. V was pared by 0 bases and J by 2 bases, with 4 bases of the junction left unmatched. CDR3 protein: CASSVGRAGGQETQYF. The CDR3 DNA reads TGTGCCAGCAGCGTAGGCCGAGCGGGGGGGCAAGAGACCCAGTACTTC.

The chain is built from TRBV11-2 and TRBJ2-7; a possible D gene is TRBD1 (6 bases). With 3 bases removed from V and 0 bases from J, the gap between germline ends came to 12 bases. Per germline, CDR1 SGHAT and CDR2 FQNNGV. The CDR3 has 15 residues. The CDR3 DNA follows: TGTGCCAGCAGCTTCAACCGGGACACCTCCTACGAGCAGTACTTC. It yields the protein CASSFNRDTSYEQYF.

This clone was recorded only once. The chain employs TRBV5-4 and TRBJ1-6, with 9 positions matching TRBD1. The CDR3 contains 15 residues. V was pared by 4 bases and J by 10 bases, with 9 bases of the junction left unmatched. Germline CDR1 and CDR2: SGHNT and YYREEE (reference sequence). Here the CDR3 reads CASSMGQGEWSPLHF. The CDR3 DNA reads as TGTGCCAGCAGCATGGGACAGGGCGAATGGTCACCCCTCCACTTT.

V gene TRBV7-9 combines with J gene TRBJ2-1; 8 bases match TRBD2. Trimming cost V 5 bases and J 6 bases; bases outside gene matches: 9. This CDR3 is 15 amino acids long. Germline lookup yields CDR1 SEHNR and CDR2 FQNEAQ (reference sequence). This chain's CDR3 is CASSPGRGAGNEQFF. The CDR3, as DNA: TGTGCCAGCAGCCCCGGGAGGGGAGCCGGCAATGAGCAGTTCTTC.

This chain connects TRBV19 to TRBJ1-4; no reliable D call. The CDR3 runs to 10 residues. Trimming took 10 bases from V and 8 from J, leaving 8 bases between them. Germline V lookup: CDR1 LNHDA, CDR2 SQIVND (reference sequence). The CDR3 loop reads CATSKEKLFF. Written as DNA, the CDR3 is TGTGCCACTTCGAAGGAAAAACTGTTTTTT.

V usage is TRBV7-8 and J usage is TRBJ1-5, with 7 bases that match TRBD1. Germline V gene sequence: CDR1 SGHVS, CDR2 FQNEAQ. Trimming removed 2 bases from V and 0 bases from J; junction bases left unmatched: 1. This CDR3 is built from 15 residues. The CDR3 here is CASSLNRGSNQPQHF. CDR3 sequence (DNA): TGTGCCAGCAGCTTAAACAGGGGTAGCAATCAGCCCCAGCATTTT.

This sequence joins TRBV20-1 and TRBJ2-7; 9 nucleotides match TRBD1. The CDR3 has 14 residues. J was trimmed by 0 bases and V by 3 bases; bases with no gene match: 3. Germline lookup yields CDR1 DFQATT and CDR2 SNEGSKA (reference sequence). The CDR3 DNA is TGCAGTGCTAGTCCGGGACAGGGCTCCTACGAGCAGTACGTC. It translates to CSASPGQGSYEQYV.

This clone was found a few times. The chain employs TRBV6-2 or TRBV6-3 and TRBJ2-1; TRBD1 matches 10 bases. Trimming removed 8 bases from V and 6 bases from J; junction bases left unmatched: 10. This CDR3 comprises 15 residues. Per the germline V gene, CDR1 is MNHEY and CDR2 is SVGEGT. CDR3 coding DNA: TGTGCCAGCTGCCTCGGGACAGGGGAAATCAATGAGCAGTTCTTC. This gives the protein CASCLGTGEINEQFF.

This CDR3 reads CASSILYGAVWGTEAFF. In nucleotides, the CDR3 is TGTGCCAGTAGTATTCTTTACGGGGCAGTTTGGGGTACTGAAGCTTTCTTT. J is TRBJ1-1 and V is TRBV19, with D possibly matching TRBD1 (5 bases). This CDR3 spans 17 amino acids. In germline, CDR1 is LNHDA, CDR2 SQIVND (reference sequence). Trimming cost V 3 bases and J 5 bases, with 22 bases left between them.

J is TRBJ1-6 and V is TRBV4-1, with a tentative D call TRBD1 (5 bases). In germline, CDR1 is MGHRA, CDR2 YSYEKL. The CDR3 runs 15 residues. Trimming removed 0 bases from V and 10 bases from J, with 13 bases in between. The CDR3 here is CASSQDRQGWSPLHF. The CDR3 DNA reads TGCGCCAGCAGCCAAGATAGGCAGGGCTGGTCACCCCTCCACTTT.

V gene TRBV6-5 combines with J gene TRBJ2-1; tentative D call: TRBD1 (6 bases). V dropped 2 bases and J dropped 8 bases, with 19 bases sitting between them. CDR1 is MNHEY, CDR2 SVGAGI, per germline. This CDR3 is 16 amino acids long. The CDR3 nucleotides are TGTGCCAGCAGTTACCTATCCCTGACAGGTCTTGATGAGCAGTTCTTC. Its protein product is CASSYLSLTGLDEQFF.

This clone came up a few times. The sample carries other DNA sequences with the same CDR3. The V and J genes are TRBV7-9 and TRBJ2-5; D is uncertain. The V end lost 2 bases, the J end lost 7 bases, and 17 bases lay between the germline ends. The CDR3 is 15 amino acids. The germline gives CDR1 SEHNR, CDR2 FQNEAQ (reference sequence). Here the CDR3 reads CASSLSGGSLGTQYF. The CDR3 bases are TGTGCCAGCAGCTTATCGGGTGGCTCCCTTGGGACCCAGTACTTC.

This clone came up once. CDR3: CASRGSRNTEAFF. For the CDR3, the DNA is TGTGCCAGCAGGGGGTCCAGGAACACTGAAGCTTTCTTT. The chain joins TRBV2 to TRBJ1-1, with D unclear. The germline V gene encodes CDR1 SNHLY and CDR2 FYNNEI. V lost 6 bases and J 1 base, leaving 9 bases between the germline ends. The CDR3 extends over 13 amino acids.

The rearrangement links TRBV20-1 to TRBJ1-2; 7 positions match TRBD1. V lost 4 bases and J lost 9; bases outside the gene matches: 5. CDR3 length: 11 residues. CDR1 DFQATT and CDR2 SNEGSKA come from the germline V gene (reference sequence). The CDR3 DNA follows: TGCAGTGCTACGGACAGGTCGAGCTACACCTTC. Translating it yields CSATDRSSYTF.

The J gene is TRBJ1-1, the V gene TRBV5-4; perhaps TRBD1 as D (5 bases). With 3 bases removed from V and 2 bases from J, the gap between germline ends came to 14 bases. CDR1 and CDR2 (germline): SGHNT, YYREEE (reference sequence). This CDR3 comprises 15 residues. The CDR3 region has the DNA TGTGCCAGCAGCTATGGGACCCCCCTTAACACTGAAGCTTTCTTT. Translated: CASSYGTPLNTEAFF.

The chain has TRBV10-1 and TRBJ2-1; 9 bases map to TRBD2. CDR1 WNHNN and CDR2 SYGVQD come from the germline V gene (reference sequence). This CDR3 has 15 residues. Germline trimming cut 3 bases from V and 9 bases from J; bases unmatched to any gene: 9. DNA for the CDR3: TGCGCCAGCAGTGAAAGGCGGGGGGGCTTGAGTGAGCAGTTCTTC. Encoded protein: CASSERRGGLSEQFF.

The genes are TRBV5-6 and TRBJ1-2; 9 nucleotides agree with TRBD1. V lost 4 bases to trimming and J lost 8 bases; unmatched junction nucleotides: 9. Germline CDR1 is SGHDT and CDR2 is YYEEEE. CDR3 length: 14 residues. DNA for the CDR3: TGTGCCAGCAGCCTCCGGGACAGGGTCGGGGGCTACACCTTC. Protein sequence: CASSLRDRVGGYTF.

The chain is built from TRBV3-1 (or the pseudogene TRBV3-2) and TRBJ2-7; a weak D match, TRBD2 (6 bases). Trimming stripped 3 bases from V and 3 bases from J, with 12 bases between. The CDR3 runs 14 residues. The germline CDR1 and CDR2 sequences are LGHDT and YNNKEL (reference sequence). The CDR3 DNA is TGTGCCAGCAGCCAGGGGGGATCCAACTACGAGCAGTACTTC. Translated: CASSQGGSNYEQYF.

The chain employs TRBV11-3 and TRBJ2-7; TRBD1 is a possible D gene (5 bases). This CDR3 is 14 amino acids long. The germline V gene encodes CDR1 SGHNT and CDR2 YENEEA. The germline V and J ends were trimmed by 1 base and 2 bases, with 9 bases remaining between them. The CDR3 protein is CASSLAVQAYEQYV. The DNA of the CDR3 is TGTGCCAGCAGCTTAGCTGTACAGGCCTACGAGCAGTACGTC.

The genes are TRBV5-1 and TRBJ1-1; 12 nucleotides agree with TRBD1. The trim removed 3 bases at V and 4 bases at J, leaving 10 bases unmatched. The germline V gene has CDR1 SGHRS and CDR2 YFSETQ. This CDR3 contains 17 residues. CDR3 bases: TGCGCCAGCAGCTGGGGAGGGACAGGGGGCCAAAGCACTGAAGCTTTCTTT. Its translation is CASSWGGTGGQSTEAFF.

The rearrangement uses TRBV23-1 and TRBJ2-1, with 11 bases that match TRBD1. TRBV23-1 is an ORF; its function is uncertain. The CDR3 consists of 16 residues. Trimming took 2 bases from V and 10 from J; bases not matched to a gene: 10. CDR3 DNA: TGCGCCAGCAGTCAACGGGACAGGGGGTCCATGGAGGAGCAGTTCTTC. As protein: CASSQRDRGSMEEQFF.

This chain links TRBV28 with TRBJ1-5; weak D call: TRBD1 (5 bases). The germline CDR1 and CDR2 sequences are MDHEN and SYDVKM. Trimming removed 5 bases from V and 6 bases from J, with 14 bases in between. The CDR3 is 14 residues long. The CDR3 is CASSSPQGGQPQHF. CDR3 nucleotide sequence: TGTGCCAGCAGTAGTCCGCAGGGAGGTCAGCCCCAGCATTTT.

This chain uses TRBV5-1 with TRBJ2-7; TRBD1 aligns across 10 bases. The germline gives CDR1 SGHRS, CDR2 YFSETQ. The V and J ends lost 2 bases and 4 bases, in that order; junction bases with no gene match: 9. The CDR3 runs 16 residues. The CDR3 region is CASSLTPGTGAYEQYF. In nucleotides, the CDR3 is TGCGCCAGCAGCTTAACCCCCGGGACAGGGGCATACGAGCAGTACTTC.